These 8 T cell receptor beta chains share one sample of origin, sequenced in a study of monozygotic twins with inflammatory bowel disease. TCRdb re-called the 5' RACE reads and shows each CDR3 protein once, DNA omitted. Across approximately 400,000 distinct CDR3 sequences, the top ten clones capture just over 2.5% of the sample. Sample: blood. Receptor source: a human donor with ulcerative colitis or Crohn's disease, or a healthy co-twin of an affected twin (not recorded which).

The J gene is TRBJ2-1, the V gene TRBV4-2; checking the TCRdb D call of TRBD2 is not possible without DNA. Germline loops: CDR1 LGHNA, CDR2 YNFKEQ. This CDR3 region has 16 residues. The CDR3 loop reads CASSQGLAGGSVEQFF.

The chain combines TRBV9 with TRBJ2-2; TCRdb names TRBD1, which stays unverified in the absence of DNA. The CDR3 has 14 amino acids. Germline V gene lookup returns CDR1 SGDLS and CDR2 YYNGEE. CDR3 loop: CASADLRATGELFF.

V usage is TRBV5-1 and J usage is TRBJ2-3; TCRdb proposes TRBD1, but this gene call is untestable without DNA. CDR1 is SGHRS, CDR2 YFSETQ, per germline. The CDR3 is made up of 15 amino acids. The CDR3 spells CASSFGQGAYVTQYF. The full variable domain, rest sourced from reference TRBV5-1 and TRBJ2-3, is KAGVTQTPRYLIKTRGQQVTLSCSPISGHRSVSWYQQTPGQGLQFLFEYFSETQRNKGNFPGRFSGRQFSNSRSEMNVSTLELGDSALYLCASSFGQGAYVTQYFGPGTRLTVL.

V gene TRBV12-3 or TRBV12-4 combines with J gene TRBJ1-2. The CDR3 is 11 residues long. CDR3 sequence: CASSFNYGYTF.

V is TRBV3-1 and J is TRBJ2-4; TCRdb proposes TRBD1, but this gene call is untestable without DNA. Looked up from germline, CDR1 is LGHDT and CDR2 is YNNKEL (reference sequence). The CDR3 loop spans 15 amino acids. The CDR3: CASSQRTMGGNIQYF.

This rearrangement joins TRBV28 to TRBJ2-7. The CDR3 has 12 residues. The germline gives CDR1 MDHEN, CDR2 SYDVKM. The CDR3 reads CASAPIPYEQYF. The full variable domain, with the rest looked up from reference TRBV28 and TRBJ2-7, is DVKVTQSSRYLVKRTGEKVFLECVQDMDHENMFWYRQDPGLGLRLIYFSYDVKMKEKGDIPEGYSVSREKKERFSLILESASTNQTSMYLCASAPIPYEQYFGPGTRLTVT.

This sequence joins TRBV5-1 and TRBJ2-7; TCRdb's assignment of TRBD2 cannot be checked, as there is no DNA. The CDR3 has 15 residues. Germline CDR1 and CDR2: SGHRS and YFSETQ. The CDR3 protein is CASSRSEGGTYEQYF.

The CDR3 is CASSLAGAGTAYEQYF. The chain couples TRBV7-9 to TRBJ2-7; no DNA is available, so the TRBD1 call from TCRdb remains unchecked. Per germline, CDR1 SEHNR and CDR2 FQNEAQ (reference sequence). This CDR3 contains 16 residues.